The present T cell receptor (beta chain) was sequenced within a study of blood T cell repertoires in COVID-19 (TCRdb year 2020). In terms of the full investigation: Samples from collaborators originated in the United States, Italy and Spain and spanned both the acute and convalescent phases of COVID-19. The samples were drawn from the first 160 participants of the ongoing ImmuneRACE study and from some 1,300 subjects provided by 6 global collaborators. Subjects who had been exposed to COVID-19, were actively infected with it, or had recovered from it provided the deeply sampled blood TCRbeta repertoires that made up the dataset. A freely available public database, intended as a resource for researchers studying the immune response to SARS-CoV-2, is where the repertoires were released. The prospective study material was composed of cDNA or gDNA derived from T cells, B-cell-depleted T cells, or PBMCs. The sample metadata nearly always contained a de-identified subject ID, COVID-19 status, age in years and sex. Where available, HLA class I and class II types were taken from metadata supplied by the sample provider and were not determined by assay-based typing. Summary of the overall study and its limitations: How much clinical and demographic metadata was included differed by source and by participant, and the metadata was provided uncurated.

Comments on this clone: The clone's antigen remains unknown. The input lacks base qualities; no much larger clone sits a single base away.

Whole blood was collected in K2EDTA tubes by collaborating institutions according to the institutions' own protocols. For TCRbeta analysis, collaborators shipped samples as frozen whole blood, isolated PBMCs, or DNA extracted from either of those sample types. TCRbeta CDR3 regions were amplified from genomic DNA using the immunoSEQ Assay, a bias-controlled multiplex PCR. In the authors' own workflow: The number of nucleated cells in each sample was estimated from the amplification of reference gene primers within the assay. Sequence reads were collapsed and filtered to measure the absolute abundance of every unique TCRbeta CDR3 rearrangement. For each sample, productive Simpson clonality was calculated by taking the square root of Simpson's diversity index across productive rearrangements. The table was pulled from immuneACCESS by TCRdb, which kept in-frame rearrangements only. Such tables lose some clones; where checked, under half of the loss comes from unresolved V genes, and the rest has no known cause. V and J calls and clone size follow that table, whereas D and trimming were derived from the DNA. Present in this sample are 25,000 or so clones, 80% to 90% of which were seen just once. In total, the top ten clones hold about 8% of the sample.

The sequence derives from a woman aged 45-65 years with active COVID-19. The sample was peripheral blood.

The nucleotide sequence reads TGCGCCAGCAGCCTCCCGGGACAGGGTGGGGATGAGCAGTTCTTC. Translation gives CASSLPGQGGDEQFF. This sequence uses TRBV5-1 and TRBJ2-1, and TRBD1 aligns with 9 junction nucleotides. Its CDR3 holds 15 amino acids, cysteine through phenylalanine. The retained sequence is limited to the CDR3, 45 bases, with the frame set at the first base. Trimming leaves V shorter by 4 bases and J shorter by 8 bases, with the junction holding 10 bases beyond the gene matches. From the germline V gene, CDR1 is SGHRS and CDR2 is YFSETQ.